Listed below are T cell receptor beta chains from one sample, sequenced in a study of T cell responses to AZD1222 COVID-19 vaccine. Sequenced by immunoSEQ multiplex PCR; TCRdb stores in-frame clones only, minus some. The sample has more than 110,000 clones, under 95% seen once. Sequencing was performed on peripheral blood, taken on day 0 of AZD1222 vaccination. All receptors come from an adult in good health. Both conserved end residues are part of each CDR3. Each record gives: J gene, CDR3 length, D gene, V gene, CDR3 DNA, CDR3 protein. The D gene is left open where the match is weak.

j_call: TRBJ2-7
cdr3_length: 13
d_call: .
v_call: TRBV6-1
cdr3_nt: TGTGCCAGCAGCATGGGGGAGTCCTACGAGCAGTACTTC
cdr3_aa: CASSMGESYEQYF

j_call: TRBJ1-1
cdr3_length: 14
d_call: .
v_call: TRBV6-5
cdr3_nt: TGTGCCAGCAGCCATAGTGAGCGGAACACTGAAGCTTTCTTT
cdr3_aa: CASSHSERNTEAFF

j_call: TRBJ2-5
cdr3_length: 14
d_call: .
v_call: TRBV9
cdr3_nt: TGTGCCAGCAGCGTGAGCCCGGCGCGAGAGACCCAGTACTTC
cdr3_aa: CASSVSPARETQYF

j_call: TRBJ1-6
cdr3_length: 14
d_call: .
v_call: TRBV27
cdr3_nt: TGTGCCAGCAGTTCGGGCTCCTATAATTCACCCCTCCACTTT
cdr3_aa: CASSSGSYNSPLHF

j_call: TRBJ2-7
cdr3_length: 15
d_call: .
v_call: TRBV27
cdr3_nt: TGTGCCAGCAGTCGATACGCCGGACGGAACTACGAGCAGTACTTC
cdr3_aa: CASSRYAGRNYEQYF

j_call: TRBJ1-2
cdr3_length: 12
d_call: .
v_call: TRBV28
cdr3_nt: TGTGCCAGCAGTTACAACAGGGCTGGCTACACCTTC
cdr3_aa: CASSYNRAGYTF

j_call: TRBJ2-7
cdr3_length: 11
d_call: .
v_call: TRBV29-1
cdr3_nt: TGCAGCGTTTATCGGGGCTCGGAGCAGTACTTC
cdr3_aa: CSVYRGSEQYF

j_call: TRBJ1-2
cdr3_length: 17
d_call: .
v_call: TRBV13
cdr3_nt: TGTGCCAGCAGTTCTTTAGGGTACACGGATCGTGACTATGGCTACACCTTC
cdr3_aa: CASSSLGYTDRDYGYTF

j_call: TRBJ2-1
cdr3_length: 15
d_call: .
v_call: TRBV6-6
cdr3_nt: TGTGCCAGCAGTTCACGGATAGCGGTCTACAATGAGCAGTTCTTC
cdr3_aa: CASSSRIAVYNEQFF

j_call: TRBJ1-5
cdr3_length: 13
d_call: .
v_call: TRBV11-3
cdr3_nt: TGTGCCAGCAGCATAGGGGGGGATCAGCCCCAGCATTTT
cdr3_aa: CASSIGGDQPQHF

j_call: TRBJ2-5
cdr3_length: 15
d_call: .
v_call: TRBV7-6
cdr3_nt: TGTGCCAGCAGCTTAGTCGGGGGCCCCGGGGAGACCCAGTACTTC
cdr3_aa: CASSLVGGPGETQYF

j_call: TRBJ1-2
cdr3_length: 14
d_call: .
v_call: TRBV4-1
cdr3_nt: TGCGCCAGCAGCCTGTCAGATTCCCACTTCGGCTACACCTTC
cdr3_aa: CASSLSDSHFGYTF

j_call: TRBJ1-4
cdr3_length: 14
d_call: .
v_call: TRBV28
cdr3_nt: TGTGCCAGCAGTACTCGGGGGCTTAATGAAAAACTGTTTTTT
cdr3_aa: CASSTRGLNEKLFF